The 13 T cell receptor beta chains presented below share a single source sample, sequenced in a study of blood T cell repertoires in COVID-19. Using immunoSEQ multiplex PCR, the repertoire was profiled, and TCRdb retains in-frame clones only, with some absent. The sample holds 380,000 or so clones, roughly 90% seen once. The sample consisted of PBMCs or T cells enriched from blood (not recorded which). The receptors derive from a woman between 35 and 50 years old with acute COVID-19.

This chain joins TRBV19 and TRBJ1-4; no definite D call. Germline-derived CDR1 and CDR2 are LNHDA and SQIVND (reference sequence). The V gene lost 4 bases and the J gene lost 4 bases, with 10 bases spanning the gap. The CDR3 consists of 14 residues. The CDR3 DNA sequence: TGTGCCAGTAGTAGGGGAGACAATAATGAAAAACTGTTTTTT. This translates into CASSRGDNNEKLFF.

The V and J genes are TRBV11-3 and TRBJ2-2, with TRBD2 matching 7 bases. Germline CDR1 is SGHNT and CDR2 is YENEEA. The length of the CDR3 is 15 residues. V lost 6 bases to trimming and J lost 5 bases; unmatched junction nucleotides: 9. Here the CDR3 DNA reads TGTGCCAGCAGTCCTAGCGGACGTGGTACCGGGGAGCTGTTTTTT. Residues: CASSPSGRGTGELFF.

The chain links TRBV27 to TRBJ2-7; 11 positions match TRBD1. CDR1 and CDR2 from the germline V gene are MNHEY and SMNVEV (reference sequence). The CDR3 runs to 15 residues. Unmatched junction bases numbered 7, after V lost 3 bases and J lost 6 bases. CDR3 sequence reads: CASSLIRDRGSEQYF. The CDR3 nucleotides are TGTGCCAGCAGTTTGATCCGGGACAGGGGGTCCGAGCAGTACTTC.

This clone was counted a single time. The chain has TRBV18 and TRBJ2-3; 12 bases align to TRBD2. Looked up from germline, CDR1 is KGHSH and CDR2 is LQKENI. The CDR3 runs 16 residues. Unmatched junction bases numbered 5, after V lost 1 base and J lost 6 bases. The CDR3 sequence is CASSPRLAGAGDTQYF. Here the CDR3 DNA reads TGTGCCAGCTCACCACGACTAGCGGGGGCGGGGGATACGCAGTATTTT.

This clone was counted once. The genes are TRBV4-1 and TRBJ2-1, with 7 nucleotides matching TRBD1. The CDR3 length is 15 residues. The V segment lost 3 bases and the J segment 7 bases; nucleotides outside the gene matches: 9. From germline, CDR1 is MGHRA and CDR2 YSYEKL. DNA of the CDR3: TGCGCCAGCAGCCACGCCTGGACAGGCGCGAATGAGCAGTTCTTC. Amino acid sequence: CASSHAWTGANEQFF.

The V gene is TRBV5-1, the J gene TRBJ2-1, with TRBD2 matching over 12 bases. This CDR3 region has 17 residues. Germline CDR1 is SGHRS and CDR2 is YFSETQ. The trim removed 1 base at V and 4 bases at J, leaving 6 bases unmatched. CDR3 in DNA: TGCGCCAGCAGCTTGACTAGCGGGGGGCCTCTTTACAATGAGCAGTTCTTC. Its translation: CASSLTSGGPLYNEQFF.

The rearrangement joins TRBV30 to TRBJ2-7, with a possible D match to TRBD2 (6 bases). The CDR3 sequence is 15 residues long. Trimming removed 0 bases at V and 5 bases at J, with 17 bases between. CDR1 and CDR2 from the germline V gene are GTSNPN and SVGIG (reference sequence). The DNA of the CDR3 is TGTGCCTGGAGTGTAGGGTCAGGGACTGTACACGAGCAGTACTTC. Translating it yields CAWSVGSGTVHEQYF.

The chain recombines TRBV10-3 with TRBJ1-1; D remains unclear. Trimming removed 0 bases from V and 5 bases from J, with 10 bases in between. CDR1 is ENHRY and CDR2 is SYGVKD in the germline V gene. This CDR3 comprises 14 residues. CDR3 nucleotides: TGTGCCATCAGTGAGTCGGCAGAGGGTACTGAAGCTTTCTTT. Amino acids: CAISESAEGTEAFF.

The chain joins TRBV6-5 to TRBJ2-1; 8 bases map to TRBD1. V lost 5 bases and J lost 7; bases outside the gene matches: 4. In germline, CDR1 is MNHEY, CDR2 SVGAGI. CDR3 length: 13 amino acids. CDR3 in amino acids: CASSRQGNNEQFF. DNA for the CDR3: TGTGCCAGCAGTAGACAGGGGAATAATGAGCAGTTCTTC.

This chain joins TRBV24-1 and TRBJ2-1, with D unclear. Looked up from germline, CDR1 is KGHDR and CDR2 is SFDVKD. V was cut by 2 bases and J by 0 bases, with 10 bases left in between. The CDR3 is made up of 16 amino acids. CDR3 sequence reads: CATSDSLPSSYNEQFF. Written as DNA, the CDR3 is TGTGCCACCAGTGATTCACTCCCTAGCTCCTACAATGAGCAGTTCTTC.

This rearrangement joins TRBV6-1 to TRBJ2-1; a possible D gene is TRBD1 (5 bases). The germline CDR1 and CDR2 sequences are MNHNS and SASEGT. With 2 bases removed from V and 3 bases from J, the gap between germline ends came to 14 bases. The CDR3 is 16 amino acids. CDR3 in amino acids: CASSEFPSGFYNEQFF. The CDR3 region has the DNA TGTGCCAGCAGTGAATTTCCGTCAGGGTTCTACAATGAGCAGTTCTTC.

The chain links TRBV18 to TRBJ1-4; 9 positions match TRBD1. The length of the CDR3 is 14 residues. Germline loops: CDR1 KGHSH, CDR2 LQKENI. Germline trimming cut 3 bases from V and 8 bases from J; bases unmatched to any gene: 4. CDR3 DNA sequence: TGTGCCAGCTCACCGGGACAGGGTCAAGAAAAACTGTTTTTT. Translated: CASSPGQGQEKLFF.

This clone was recorded once. The gene calls are TRBV5-1 and TRBJ2-3, with 7 nucleotides matching TRBD2. The CDR3 length is 14 residues. Germline values: CDR1 SGHRS, CDR2 YFSETQ. The V segment lost 6 bases and the J segment 2 bases; nucleotides outside the gene matches: 6. This CDR3 reads CASNAGDSTDTQYF. The CDR3 DNA follows: TGCGCCAGCAACGCGGGGGACTCCACAGATACGCAGTATTTT.